These 4 T cell receptor beta chains originate from one sample sequenced in a study of T cell clonality in common variable immunodeficiency (dated by TCRdb to about 2015). The library came from the immunoSEQ multiplex PCR assay. Held by TCRdb, this immuneACCESS table contains in-frame sequences only and omits some clones. Under half of the omission traces to an unresolved V gene where checked; the cause of the rest is unknown. The table for this sample lists 40,000 to 45,000 clones, none of them counted only once. The ten most abundant clones make up over 1.3% of the sample. The sample consisted of peripheral blood mononuclear cells. The receptors were gathered from a person aged 18 to 75 in good health.

This clone was observed many times. The CDR3 extends 3 residues past the end of the read, so its final part is completed from the germline J gene. The gene calls are TRBV19 and TRBJ1-2; the match to TRBD1 covers 7 bases. The CDR3 is 14 amino acids. The germline V gene encodes CDR1 LNHDA and CDR2 SQIVND (reference sequence). Trimming at V came to 6 bases and at J to 5 bases, leaving 9 bases not matched to a gene. The CDR3 protein is CASSQTGEIYGYTF. Incomplete CDR3 DNA: TGTGCCAGTAGCCAAACAGGGGAGATATATGGC.

At least ten counts were recorded for this clone. The read halts 3 residues ahead of the CDR3 end, with the missing end drawn from the germline J gene. The gene calls are TRBV5-1 and TRBJ1-4, with unresolved D. Germline V gene sequence: CDR1 SGHRS, CDR2 YFSETQ. V was shortened by 4 bases and J by 5 bases, with 9 bases between the two germline ends. The CDR3 has 13 amino acids. The part of the CDR3 DNA that was read is TGCGCCAGCAGCCAACAAGAGAATGAAAAA. Its translation: CASSQQENEK. The whole CDR3 protein is CASSQQENEKLFF.

Ten or more counts support this clone. The read is 3 residues too short to cover the CDR3 end, so that end is filled in from the germline J gene. The rearrangement links TRBV5-6 to TRBJ2-5; D uncertain. The CDR3 consists of 14 residues. Germline assignment: CDR1 SGHDT and CDR2 YYEEEE. V was clipped by 0 bases and J by 5 bases, with 11 bases between them. CDR3 bases read: TGTGCCAGCAGCTTGGTAGGGCCTGAGGAGACC. Translated: CASSLVGPEET. The entire CDR3 reads CASSLVGPEETQYF.

This clone was counted ten times or more. Incomplete CDR3 DNA: TGTGCCAGCAGCTTAAGGGCCACAGATACG. Translated: CASSLRATDT. The whole CDR3 is CASSLRATDTQYF. V is TRBV11-2 and J is TRBJ2-3; D is ambiguous. The read gets to within 3 residues of the CDR3 end, and the germline J gene fills in the rest. This CDR3 region has 13 residues. Germline CDR1 reads SGHAT; CDR2 reads FQNNGV. V gave up 2 bases and J gave up 2 bases, with 5 bases separating them.